Below, 29 T cell receptor beta chains from the same sample are listed, as sequenced in a study of T-cell memory formation after mild COVID-19 (dated by TCRdb to 2020 to 2022). Libraries were prepared through 5' RACE. Sequencing used an Illumina NovaSeq 6000. TCRdb passed the public sequencing reads through fastp at Q25 and MiXCR, retaining productive beta sequences. Every distinct CDR3 protein forms one entry, paired with its most common genes and DNA. The sample includes about 560,000 distinct CDR3 sequences, with 20% to 25% observed a single time. The ten most abundant clones make up around 9.2% of the sample. Sequenced material: PBMCs or a T cell subset sorted from them (not recorded which). The receptors shown here come from an adult woman who had mild COVID-19 (a few samples of this study predate the infection). The sample titles of this study are shuffled in the database, so cell type and time point are left out; the donor was told from shared clones.

The chain has TRBV20-1 and TRBJ2-5; 11 bases are shared with TRBD2. Losses at the gene ends were 6 bases for V and 2 bases for J; bases not matched to a gene: 5. Germline CDR1 and CDR2: DFQATT and SNEGSKA (reference sequence). There are 14 residues in the CDR3. The CDR3 protein is CSATGTSGQETQYF. CDR3 DNA: TGCAGTGCCACCGGGACTAGCGGACAAGAGACCCAGTACTTC.

This clonotype was observed many times. This rearrangement joins TRBV5-1 to TRBJ2-3; 9 bases agree with TRBD2. The CDR3 covers 14 residues. Germline CDR1 is SGHRS and CDR2 is YFSETQ. With V trimmed by 4 bases and J by 6 bases, 6 bases remained unmatched. CDR3 DNA: TGCGCCAGCAGCGGTAGCGGGGGCATTGATACGCAGTATTTT. Translated, it gives CASSGSGGIDTQYF.

This clonotype was counted only a few times. The chain has TRBV7-8 and TRBJ2-5; D is unclear. From germline, CDR1 is SGHVS and CDR2 FQNEAQ. Between the trimmed V and J ends, which lost 0 bases and 5 bases, there was a span of 10 bases. The CDR3 contains 14 residues. Written as DNA, the CDR3 is TGTGCCAGCAGCTTAGCGCCAGCGAGGGAGACCCAGTACTTC. Translation: CASSLAPARETQYF. Supplemented by reference TRBV7-8 and TRBJ2-5, the full variable domain reads GAGVSQSPRYKVAKRGQDVALRCDPISGHVSLFWYQQALGQGPEFLTYFQNEAQLDKSGLPSDRFFAERPEGSVSTLKIQRTQQEDSAVYLCASSLAPARETQYFGPGTRLLVL.

This clonotype was picked up one time. The V gene is TRBV7-2, the J gene TRBJ2-3; D is uncertain. The CDR3 is 15 residues long. Germline V gene data show CDR1 as SGHTA and CDR2 as FQGNSA. V shed 3 bases and J shed 2 bases, with 12 bases lying between them. CDR3 amino acids: CASSFLWGVTDTQYF. The CDR3, as DNA: TGTGCCAGCAGCTTCCTCTGGGGTGTCACAGATACGCAGTATTTT.

The chain has TRBV12-3 or TRBV12-4 and TRBJ2-7, with TRBD1 matching over 7 bases. V was pared by 5 bases and J by 6 bases, with 7 bases of the junction left unmatched. The CDR3 extends over 13 amino acids. The CDR3 loop is CASSAHRGLEQYF. The CDR3 DNA is TGTGCCAGCAGTGCCCACAGGGGCCTCGAGCAGTACTTC.

This clonotype was counted at least ten times. The chain employs TRBV7-2 and TRBJ2-1, with 9 bases matching TRBD2. Trimming removed 5 bases from V and 0 bases from J; junction bases left unmatched: 5. The CDR3 totals 16 residues. CDR1 and CDR2 (germline): SGHTA, FQGNSA. The chain's CDR3 is CASSLSGRDSYNEQFF. In DNA form, the CDR3 reads TGTGCCAGCAGCCTTAGCGGGAGAGACTCCTACAATGAGCAGTTCTTC.

The chain uses TRBV20-1 and TRBJ2-3; TRBD2 aligns across 12 bases. Germline CDR1 DFQATT, CDR2 SNEGSKA (reference sequence). This CDR3 region has 15 residues. J lost 4 bases, V lost 5 bases, and 7 bases had no gene match. The chain's CDR3 is CSAVSTSGRPDTQYF. In nucleotides, the CDR3 is TGCAGTGCTGTGTCGACTAGCGGGAGACCAGATACGCAGTATTTT.

The chain employs TRBV5-1 and TRBJ2-7; tentatively, D is TRBD1 (5 bases). The CDR3 contains 14 residues. Germline lookup yields CDR1 SGHRS and CDR2 YFSETQ. Trimming removed 3 bases at V and 2 bases at J, with 12 bases between. The CDR3 region has the DNA TGCGCCAGCAGCTCGACAGTCTTTCCCTACGAGCAGTACTTC. This sequence encodes CASSSTVFPYEQYF.

This clonotype occurred many times. The CDR3, as DNA: TGTGCCAGCAGGGAGACAGCCACCTCGAGGAATCAGCCCCAGCATTTT. Translated, it gives CASRETATSRNQPQHF. The chain couples TRBV6-1 to TRBJ1-5, with D possibly matching TRBD1 (5 bases). The CDR3 is 16 amino acids. With 6 bases removed from V and 4 bases from J, the gap between germline ends came to 19 bases. CDR1 and CDR2 (germline): MNHNS, SASEGT.

This clonotype was seen a handful of times. The chain uses TRBV14 and TRBJ1-2, with a possible D match to TRBD1 (6 bases). Germline CDR1 is SGHDN and CDR2 is FVKESK. The CDR3 is 15 amino acids. The V gene lost 4 bases and the J gene lost 10 bases, with 22 bases spanning the gap. CDR3 amino acids: CASSRATGSLTNYTF. The CDR3 nucleotides read TGTGCCAGCAGCCGCGCAACAGGGTCCCTCACGAACTACACCTTC. The full variable domain, with the rest looked up from reference TRBV14 and TRBJ1-2, is EAGVTQFPSHSVIEKGQTVTLRCDPISGHDNLYWYRRVMGKEIKFLLHFVKESKQDESGMPNNRFLAERTGGTYSTLKVQPAELEDSGVYFCASSRATGSLTNYTFGSGTRLTVV.

DNA of the CDR3: TGTGCCAGCAGCTCCCGACCATTCTACGAGCAGTACTTC. Encoded protein: CASSSRPFYEQYF. V usage is TRBV6-2 or TRBV6-3 and J usage is TRBJ2-7, with unresolved D. V was clipped by 6 bases and J by 3 bases, with 12 bases between them. CDR1 MNHEY and CDR2 SVGEGT come from the germline V gene. The CDR3 has 13 amino acids.

This clonotype showed up just a few times. The rearrangement uses TRBV30 and TRBJ2-2; D perhaps matches TRBD1 (5 bases). CDR1 GTSNPN and CDR2 SVGIG come from the germline V gene (reference sequence). This CDR3 region has 15 residues. V was clipped by 0 bases and J by 5 bases, with 13 bases between them. The CDR3 DNA sequence: TGTGCCTGGAGTGTACGGATGACAGTTACCGGGGAGCTGTTTTTT. This encodes CAWSVRMTVTGELFF.

The rearrangement uses TRBV7-9 and TRBJ1-1, with TRBD1 matching over 9 bases. The V and J ends lost 1 base and 8 bases, in that order; junction bases with no gene match: 2. In germline, CDR1 is SEHNR, CDR2 FQNEAQ (reference sequence). The CDR3 is made up of 13 amino acids. DNA for the CDR3: TGTGCCAGCAGCTTAGACAGGGGGCTGGAAGCTTTCTTT. The encoded protein is CASSLDRGLEAFF.

The CDR3 region has the DNA TGTGCCAGCAGCTTTAACAGGGGAATGAACACTGAAGCTTTCTTT. The encoded protein is CASSFNRGMNTEAFF. The chain is built from TRBV13 and TRBJ1-1; 7 bases fit TRBD1. The CDR3 consists of 15 residues. The germline gives CDR1 PRHDT, CDR2 FYEKMQ (reference sequence). The V gene end was trimmed by 3 bases and the J gene end by 0 bases; junction bases not matched to a gene: 4. The whole variable domain, filled in from reference TRBV13 and TRBJ1-1, reads AAGVIQSPRHLIKEKRETATLKCYPIPRHDTVYWYQQGPGQDPQFLISFYEKMQSDKGSIPDRFSAQQFSDYHSELNMSSLELGDSALYFCASSFNRGMNTEAFFGQGTRLTVV.

The chain uses TRBV7-2 and TRBJ2-7; TRBD1 agrees at 8 bases. Per germline, CDR1 SGHTA and CDR2 FQGNSA. The CDR3 extends over 15 amino acids. Trimming removed 1 base from V and 5 bases from J; junction bases left unmatched: 7. In DNA form, the CDR3 reads TGTGCCAGCAGCTTAGGGACAGGGCGTTCGGACGAGCAGTACTTC. As protein: CASSLGTGRSDEQYF.

This chain joins TRBV3-1 and TRBJ1-2; D call uncertain. V was pared by 0 bases and J by 4 bases, with 15 bases between. CDR1 is LGHDT and CDR2 is YNNKEL in the germline V gene (reference sequence). The CDR3 length is 16 residues. CDR3: CASSQDYGGPVYGYTF. The CDR3 nucleotides are TGTGCCAGCAGCCAAGATTACGGAGGGCCCGTCTATGGCTACACCTTC.

This clonotype was recorded a few times. The chain couples TRBV12-3 or TRBV12-4 to TRBJ2-7, with D possibly matching TRBD2 (6 bases). Trimming pared 0 bases from V and 9 bases from J, leaving 18 bases between. The CDR3 is 15 amino acids. This CDR3 reads CASSLAAGTLSGQYF. The CDR3 DNA reads as TGTGCCAGCAGTTTAGCTGCGGGAACCTTGAGCGGGCAGTACTTC.

This clonotype was found a few times. The rearrangement links TRBV3-1 to TRBJ2-1; 16 bases match TRBD2. Germline-derived CDR1 and CDR2 are LGHDT and YNNKEL (reference sequence). V dropped 1 base and J dropped 6; count of bases not matched to a gene: 3. CDR3 size: 17 residues. CDR3 amino acids: CASSQAGTSGRANEQFF. CDR3 sequence (DNA): TGTGCCAGCAGCCAAGCCGGGACTAGCGGGAGGGCCAATGAGCAGTTCTTC.

This clonotype was counted once. The rearrangement links TRBV6-1 to TRBJ1-5; 10 bases agree with TRBD1. Germline V gives CDR1 MNHNS, CDR2 SASEGT. The CDR3 totals 16 residues. The V and J ends lost 5 bases and 5 bases, in that order; junction bases with no gene match: 9. As DNA, the CDR3 is TGTGCCAGCAGTTCCGGGACAGGGGTGGATCATCAGCCCCAGCATTTT. As protein: CASSSGTGVDHQPQHF.

CDR3 nucleotides: TGCAGTGCACAGAAGGTACCGACAGCTCCTGAAGCTTTCTTT. Protein product: CSAQKVPTAPEAFF. V is TRBV20-1 and J is TRBJ1-1, with D perhaps TRBD1 (5 bases). CDR3 length: 14 amino acids. Trimming removed 6 bases at V and 6 bases at J, with 20 bases between. From germline, CDR1 is DFQATT and CDR2 SNEGSKA (reference sequence).

The V gene is TRBV23-1, the J gene TRBJ2-1; 10 positions match TRBD1. TRBV23-1 is treated as an ORF (open reading frame) with a function not yet certain. V lost 0 bases to trimming and J lost 6 bases; unmatched junction nucleotides: 11. This CDR3 is built from 18 residues. The CDR3 region has the DNA TGCGCCAGCAGTCAATCGCAGCCCTCCGGGACAGGGGTCAATGAGCAGTTCTTC. As protein: CASSQSQPSGTGVNEQFF.

This clonotype was seen repeatedly, ten times or more. V gene TRBV12-3 or TRBV12-4 combines with J gene TRBJ2-7; D remains unclear. Deletions cut 6 bases from V and 7 bases from J, with 10 bases between. CDR3 length: 11 amino acids. CDR3 protein: CASSLLGEQYF. The DNA of the CDR3 is TGTGCCAGCAGCCTCCTGGGGGAGCAGTACTTC.

This clonotype appeared many times. The chain combines TRBV3-1 with TRBJ1-6; D not certain. The CDR3 runs 14 residues. Between the trimmed V and J ends, which lost 8 bases and 7 bases, there was a span of 15 bases. CDR1 and CDR2 from the germline V gene are LGHDT and YNNKEL (reference sequence). The CDR3 is CASVLGRVNSPLHF. CDR3 in DNA: TGTGCCAGCGTACTAGGACGCGTGAATTCACCCCTCCACTTT.

At least ten counts were recorded for this clonotype. The gene calls are TRBV7-9 and TRBJ1-1; the D is unclear. V dropped 5 bases and J dropped 0 bases, with 10 bases sitting between them. Germline V gives CDR1 SEHNR, CDR2 FQNEAQ (reference sequence). The CDR3 runs to 14 residues. The CDR3 loop reads CASSPSGVNTEAFF. CDR3 nucleotides: TGTGCCAGCAGCCCAAGTGGGGTGAACACTGAAGCTTTCTTT.

This clonotype was seen at least ten times. V is TRBV24-1 and J is TRBJ2-1; TRBD2 might be the D (6 bases). The germline gives CDR1 KGHDR, CDR2 SFDVKD. CDR3 length equals 13 residues. V lost 8 bases and J 8 bases, leaving 15 bases between the germline ends. The CDR3 sequence is CATKRAGSDEQFF. CDR3 sequence (DNA): TGTGCCACCAAACGGGCGGGGTCGGATGAGCAGTTCTTC.

This clonotype has only a few counts. The chain joins TRBV27 to TRBJ2-1, with D perhaps matching TRBD2 (6 bases). Trimming shortened V by 6 bases and J by 8 bases, and 17 bases separated the two germline ends. In germline, CDR1 is MNHEY, CDR2 SMNVEV (reference sequence). The CDR3 covers 14 residues. The CDR3: CASSRSGGIHEQFF. CDR3 DNA sequence: TGTGCCAGCAGCCGGAGTGGGGGGATCCATGAGCAGTTCTTC.

V gene TRBV7-2 combines with J gene TRBJ1-1; the match to TRBD1 covers 7 bases. The germline V gene has CDR1 SGHTA and CDR2 FQGNSA. The length of the CDR3 is 16 residues. The trim removed 4 bases at V and 2 bases at J, leaving 10 bases unmatched. The CDR3 protein is CASSSQGGGVNTEAFF. DNA of the CDR3: TGTGCCAGCAGCTCCCAAGGAGGGGGCGTTAACACTGAAGCTTTCTTT.

V and J are TRBV5-1 and TRBJ2-7, with TRBD1 identical over 8 bases. Germline values: CDR1 SGHRS, CDR2 YFSETQ. V was clipped by 4 bases and J by 0 bases; unmatched bases: 6. CDR3 length: 15 amino acids. In DNA form, the CDR3 reads TGCGCCAGCAGCCATGGACAGGGCCTCTCCTACGAGCAGTACTTC. Amino acids: CASSHGQGLSYEQYF. Full variable domain (remainder filled in from reference TRBV5-1 and TRBJ2-7): KAGVTQTPRYLIKTRGQQVTLSCSPISGHRSVSWYQQTPGQGLQFLFEYFSETQRNKGNFPGRFSGRQFSNSRSEMNVSTLELGDSALYLCASSHGQGLSYEQYFGPGTRLTVT.

This clonotype has just a few counts. This chain joins TRBV18 and TRBJ2-5, with D perhaps matching TRBD1 (6 bases). Germline values: CDR1 KGHSH, CDR2 LQKENI. The CDR3 runs 18 residues. V lost 3 bases to trimming and J lost 2 bases, with 22 bases between them. This CDR3 reads CASSPLIQVQGRQETQYF. The CDR3 nucleotides read TGTGCCAGCTCACCCTTAATTCAAGTACAGGGAAGACAAGAGACCCAGTACTTC.